One and the same sample provided the 28 T cell receptor beta chains below, sequenced in a study of technical replicates of blood from four donors. Only in-frame clones appear in the TCRdb table, and some are missing; sequencing was by immunoSEQ multiplex PCR. The table shows roughly 70,000 clones, with roughly 90% occurring only once. The sample consisted of PBMCs. These receptors came from a human donor in good health. Some clones in this sample may be carry-over from other donors' samples.

This sequence joins TRBV9 and TRBJ2-1; possibly TRBD2 for D (5 bases). The V gene lost 3 bases and the J gene lost 6 bases, with 13 bases spanning the gap. The CDR3 runs to 14 residues. Germline CDR1 reads SGDLS; CDR2 reads YYNGEE. The CDR3, as DNA: TGTGCCAGCAGCGGGCTAGGAGGATTCAATGAGCAGTTCTTC. Amino acid sequence: CASSGLGGFNEQFF.

V usage is TRBV6-4 and J usage is TRBJ1-2, with a tentative D call TRBD1 (6 bases). Germline V CDR1 and CDR2: MRHNA, SNTAGT. Trimming pared 7 bases from V and 6 bases from J, leaving 15 bases between. The CDR3 covers 13 residues. The CDR3 DNA is TGTGCCAGCATCGGGGGGCAGGGGAATGGCTACACCTTC. Translation: CASIGGQGNGYTF.

The CDR3 DNA follows: TGTGCCAGTAGTATAGACGGTGCCTCTGGAAACACCATATATTTT. Translated, it gives CASSIDGASGNTIYF. The rearrangement uses TRBV19 and TRBJ1-3; no reliable D call. Trimming stripped 0 bases from V and 0 bases from J, with 6 bases between. Germline CDR1 is LNHDA and CDR2 is SQIVND (reference sequence). The CDR3 is 15 amino acids.

The chain uses TRBV4-2 and TRBJ2-3, with TRBD2 matching over 11 bases. With 4 bases clipped from V and 7 bases from J, the junction kept 13 bases outside the gene matches. This CDR3 region has 17 residues. Germline CDR1 reads LGHNA; CDR2 reads YNFKEQ. The CDR3 loop reads CASSPSGSGGAGNTQYF. In DNA form, the CDR3 reads TGTGCCAGCAGCCCCTCGGGTAGCGGGGGGGCCGGGAATACGCAGTATTTT.

The chain employs TRBV10-3 and TRBJ2-1, with D perhaps TRBD2 (6 bases). CDR3 length equals 13 residues. Germline CDR1 is ENHRY and CDR2 is SYGVKD. With 0 bases removed from V and 15 bases from J, the gap between germline ends came to 15 bases. The CDR3 DNA sequence: TGTGCCATCAGTGAGTCAAATGGAGAGCGGGCGTTCTTC. Protein sequence: CAISESNGERAFF.

V gene TRBV10-3 combines with J gene TRBJ1-3, with TRBD1 matching 8 bases. Germline lookup yields CDR1 ENHRY and CDR2 SYGVKD. V lost 6 bases and J lost 0; bases outside the gene matches: 10. The CDR3 runs 17 residues. Here the CDR3 reads CAIRGTGTGNSGNTIYF. CDR3 in DNA: TGTGCCATCAGGGGTACCGGGACAGGCAACTCTGGAAACACCATATATTTT.

The genes are TRBV6-1 and TRBJ2-2; D is possibly TRBD1 (6 bases). Germline CDR1 is MNHNS and CDR2 is SASEGT. This CDR3 has 14 amino acids. The V end lost 6 bases, the J end lost 4 bases, and 12 bases lay between the germline ends. CDR3 sequence reads: CASRKDSVTGELFF. CDR3 coding DNA: TGTGCCAGCAGGAAGGACAGCGTCACCGGGGAGCTGTTTTTT.

In nucleotides, the CDR3 is TGTGCCAGCAGCTTGGGACTAGCGGGGTCTGGGGAGACCCAGTACTTC. Translation gives CASSLGLAGSGETQYF. V and J are TRBV7-3 and TRBJ2-5, with 13 bases matching TRBD2. Germline V gives CDR1 SGHTA, CDR2 FQGTGA. After removal of 3 bases from V and 5 bases from J, the junction contained 6 bases not matched to a gene. The CDR3 covers 16 residues. The full variable domain, completed using reference TRBV7-3 and TRBJ2-5, is GAGVSQTPSNKVTEKGKYVELRCDPISGHTALYWYRQSLGQGPEFLIYFQGTGAADDSGLPNDRFFAVRPEGSVSTLKIQRTERGDSAVYLCASSLGLAGSGETQYFGPGTRLLVL.

The chain couples TRBV7-9 to TRBJ2-3; TRBD1 agrees at 9 bases. Germline-derived CDR1 and CDR2 are SEHNR and FQNEAQ (reference sequence). The CDR3 is 16 residues long. V shed 5 bases, J shed 3 bases, and the junction held 9 bases outside the gene matches. The CDR3 bases are TGTGCCAGCAGCCGCAGGGGGGACAGGGCAACAGATACGCAGTATTTT. It encodes CASSRRGDRATDTQYF.

The chain is built from TRBV2 and TRBJ2-5; 8 bases map to TRBD1. Germline values: CDR1 SNHLY, CDR2 FYNNEI. The CDR3 contains 15 residues. Trimming at V came to 3 bases and at J to 4 bases, leaving 7 bases not matched to a gene. CDR3: CASSEAGGSGETQYF. CDR3 nucleotide sequence: TGTGCCAGCAGTGAGGCAGGGGGCTCGGGAGAGACCCAGTACTTC.

The V and J genes are TRBV6-1 and TRBJ2-1; possibly TRBD1 for D (6 bases). Germline V gene lookup returns CDR1 MNHNS and CDR2 SASEGT. The CDR3 is 14 residues long. V lost 6 bases and J lost 7, with 16 bases in between. Written as DNA, the CDR3 is TGTGCCAGCAGGGAGGAACAGGGCTTGAATGAGCAGTTCTTC. This gives the protein CASREEQGLNEQFF.

The chain recombines TRBV2 with TRBJ2-7; D remains ambiguous. V was cut by 6 bases and J by 0 bases, with 9 bases left in between. Germline V gene sequence: CDR1 SNHLY, CDR2 FYNNEI. The length of the CDR3 is 13 residues. Here the CDR3 reads CASSGSGSYEQYF. The DNA of the CDR3 is TGTGCCAGCAGCGGCTCAGGCTCCTACGAGCAGTACTTC.

The chain has TRBV7-9 and TRBJ1-1; D not certain. Trimming left V 1 base short and J 0 bases short, with 6 bases between. Germline V lookup: CDR1 SEHNR, CDR2 FQNEAQ (reference sequence). The CDR3 contains 14 residues. DNA for the CDR3: TGTGCCAGCAGCTTAGGTTCAGTGAACACTGAAGCTTTCTTT. It specifies CASSLGSVNTEAFF.

The chain links TRBV27 to TRBJ2-7; 7 bases map to TRBD2. V lost 11 bases to trimming and J lost 4 bases; unmatched junction nucleotides: 2. The CDR3 is made up of 10 amino acids. From germline, CDR1 is MNHEY and CDR2 SMNVEV (reference sequence). This chain's CDR3 is CAAGDYEQYF. The CDR3 DNA is TGTGCCGCGGGGGATTACGAGCAGTACTTC.

The chain links TRBV6-5 to TRBJ2-5; 7 bases agree with TRBD2. There are 15 residues in the CDR3. In germline, CDR1 is MNHEY, CDR2 SVGAGI. V shed 5 bases, J shed 4 bases, and the junction held 10 bases outside the gene matches. CDR3 sequence: CASSNRLAVRETQYF. DNA for the CDR3: TGTGCCAGCAGTAACAGACTAGCAGTTAGAGAGACCCAGTACTTC.

The CDR3 spells CASSPSRGLSYEQYF. As DNA, the CDR3 is TGTGCCAGCTCACCAAGCAGGGGTCTCTCTTACGAGCAGTACTTC. The chain employs TRBV18 and TRBJ2-7, with D perhaps TRBD1 (6 bases). Trimming cost V 2 bases and J 4 bases, with 15 bases left between them. Germline V lookup: CDR1 KGHSH, CDR2 LQKENI. CDR3 size: 15 residues. Using reference TRBV18 and TRBJ2-7 for the parts outside the CDR3, the full variable domain is NAGVMQNPRHLVRRRGQEARLRCSPMKGHSHVYWYRQLPEEGLKFMVYLQKENIIDESGMPKERFSAEFPKEGPSILRIQQVVRGDSAAYFCASSPSRGLSYEQYFGPGTRLTVT.

The CDR3 coding sequence is TGTGCCAGCAGATCCGTCCGGACAGGGGACTACGAGCAGTACTTC. Translation gives CASRSVRTGDYEQYF. The chain is built from TRBV6-5 and TRBJ2-7; 9 nucleotides agree with TRBD1. CDR3 size: 15 residues. The ends lost 6 bases at V and 3 bases at J; junction bases unmatched: 9. CDR1 and CDR2 from the germline V gene are MNHEY and SVGAGI.

This chain links TRBV6-6 with TRBJ1-2, with D tentatively TRBD1 (6 bases). The CDR3 covers 14 residues. CDR1 is MNHNY, CDR2 SVGAGI, per germline (reference sequence). Between the trimmed V and J ends, which lost 6 bases and 5 bases, there was a span of 16 bases. The CDR3 reads CASRDRDTAYGYTF. CDR3 DNA: TGTGCCAGCAGGGACCGGGACACCGCTTATGGCTACACCTTC.

The V and J genes are TRBV27 and TRBJ2-1; D perhaps matches TRBD1 (6 bases). This CDR3 has 14 residues. Germline lookup yields CDR1 MNHEY and CDR2 SMNVEV (reference sequence). V shed 2 bases and J shed 5 bases, with 10 bases lying between them. The CDR3 DNA sequence: TGTGCCAGCAGTTTAAACAGGGATAACAATGAGCAGTTCTTC. The encoded protein is CASSLNRDNNEQFF.

The chain links TRBV4-2 to TRBJ2-7, with no clear D. The CDR3 is 14 residues long. V lost 0 bases to trimming and J lost 7 bases, with 13 bases between them. In germline, CDR1 is LGHNA, CDR2 YNFKEQ. CDR3 loop: CASSQESERKEQYF. CDR3 bases: TGTGCCAGCAGCCAAGAGAGCGAGAGGAAGGAGCAGTACTTC.

The chain is built from TRBV11-3 and TRBJ2-1; no clear D gene. Germline CDR1 reads SGHNT; CDR2 reads YENEEA. V lost 5 bases, J lost 7 bases, and 24 bases lay in between. This CDR3 is 17 amino acids long. The CDR3 is CASSLSRFGTPGNEQFF. CDR3 sequence (DNA): TGTGCCAGCAGCCTCAGTCGGTTCGGCACCCCCGGGAATGAGCAGTTCTTC.

This clone has more than one count but fewer than ten. The V and J genes are TRBV4-3 and TRBJ1-2; 9 nucleotides line up with TRBD1. Germline V gene sequence: CDR1 LGHNA, CDR2 YSLEER. The trim removed 1 base at V and 4 bases at J, leaving 4 bases unmatched. This CDR3 spans 15 amino acids. The CDR3: CASSQGQGGAYGYTF. The CDR3 region has the DNA TGCGCCAGCAGCCAAGGACAGGGGGGAGCCTATGGCTACACCTTC.

The chain joins TRBV5-4 to TRBJ2-7, with TRBD1 matching 9 bases. The CDR3 is made up of 13 amino acids. The V gene's germline CDR1 is SGHNT and CDR2 YYREEE (reference sequence). Trimming removed 3 bases from V and 3 bases from J; junction bases left unmatched: 1. CDR3 DNA sequence: TGTGCCAGCAGCTGGGACAGGGACTACGAGCAGTACTTC. It codes for CASSWDRDYEQYF.

The chain carries TRBV11-1 and TRBJ2-1; 8 bases are shared with TRBD2. CDR3 size: 15 residues. Germline values: CDR1 SGHAT, CDR2 FQDESV (reference sequence). J gave up 5 bases and V 5 bases, and 8 bases lay outside the gene matches. Here the CDR3 reads CASSQGFSGDNEQFF. The CDR3 nucleotides read TGTGCCAGCAGCCAGGGATTTAGCGGGGACAATGAGCAGTTCTTC. Looking up the rest from reference TRBV11-1 and TRBJ2-1 gives the full variable domain: EAEVAQSPRYKITEKSQAVAFWCDPISGHATLYWYRQILGQGPELLVQFQDESVVDDSQLPKDRFSAERLKGVDSTLKIQPAELGDSAMYLCASSQGFSGDNEQFFGPGTRLTVL.

The chain combines TRBV7-9 with TRBJ2-3; 11 bases match TRBD2. CDR3 length: 16 residues. The germline V gene has CDR1 SEHNR and CDR2 FQNEAQ (reference sequence). V lost 6 bases, J lost 6 bases, and 11 bases stayed unmatched. The CDR3 reads CASRPRLAGLADTQYF. CDR3 in DNA: TGTGCCAGCAGGCCTCGACTAGCGGGGTTGGCGGATACGCAGTATTTT.

This clone appeared once. V and J are TRBV5-1 and TRBJ1-1; 8 bases agree with TRBD1. V lost 0 bases, J lost 5 bases, and 6 bases stayed unmatched. From germline, CDR1 is SGHRS and CDR2 YFSETQ. The CDR3 sequence is 15 residues long. The DNA of the CDR3 is TGCGCCAGCAGCTTGGTAGGGACAGGAGGGACTGAAGCTTTCTTT. It yields the protein CASSLVGTGGTEAFF.

The chain joins TRBV6-5 to TRBJ1-6, with D maybe TRBD1 (6 bases). Trimming left V 2 bases short and J 7 bases short, with 9 bases between. The germline CDR1 and CDR2 sequences are MNHEY and SVGAGI. The CDR3 loop spans 14 amino acids. CDR3 loop: CASSYGQGNSPLHF. The CDR3 DNA reads TGTGCCAGCAGTTACGGTCAGGGGAATTCACCCCTCCACTTT.

The V call is TRBV7-2, the J call TRBJ2-3; D is ambiguous. CDR1 and CDR2 from the germline V gene are SGHTA and FQGNSA. The CDR3 covers 16 residues. V was clipped by 4 bases and J by 0 bases, with 14 bases between them. The CDR3 here is CASSSTRVSSTDTQYF. As DNA, the CDR3 is TGTGCCAGCAGCTCAACCCGGGTTTCTAGCACAGATACGCAGTATTTT.